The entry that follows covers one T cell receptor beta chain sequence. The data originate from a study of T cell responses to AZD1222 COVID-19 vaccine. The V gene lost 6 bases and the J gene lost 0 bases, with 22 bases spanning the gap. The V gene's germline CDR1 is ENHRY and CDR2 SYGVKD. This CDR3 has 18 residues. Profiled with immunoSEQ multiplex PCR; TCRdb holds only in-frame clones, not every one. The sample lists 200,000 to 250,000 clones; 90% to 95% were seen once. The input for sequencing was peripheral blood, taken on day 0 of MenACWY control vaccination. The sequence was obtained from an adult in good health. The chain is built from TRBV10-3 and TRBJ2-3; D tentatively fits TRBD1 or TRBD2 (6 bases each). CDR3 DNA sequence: TGTGCCATCAGGACAGACCCTGCGGGACACAAAAGCACAGATACGCAGTATTTT. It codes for CAIRTDPAGHKSTDTQYF.